The 22 T cell receptor beta chains given below trace back to one sample, sequenced in a study of sequential checkpoint blockade in melanoma (dated by TCRdb to between 2019 and 2020). Library construction relied on the immunoSEQ multiplex PCR assay. Not all clones reach the TCRdb copy of this immuneACCESS table, which keeps in-frame sequences only. Checked studies attribute under half of the gap to unresolved V genes and leave the rest unexplained. The sample table contains 9,500 to 15,000 clones; only one count was recorded for approximately 25% of them. The top ten constitute around 20% of the sample. Interpreted using the paper, the treatment or condition label stands for: randomized to nivolumab then ipilimumab (arm A) or the reverse (arm B). The sequenced sample was tumor tissue (inferred from file names), obtained from a patient given nivolumab and ipilimumab in sequence. The source of these receptors is a human donor with melanoma.

The gene calls are TRBV6-8 and TRBJ2-7, with 9 positions matching TRBD1. The CDR3 consists of 12 residues. Per the germline V gene, CDR1 is MNHGY and CDR2 is SAAAGT. The trim removed 5 bases at V and 6 bases at J, leaving 2 bases unmatched. The DNA of the CDR3 is TGTGCCAGCAGTAGACAGGGGGTCGAGCAGTACGTC. Translating it yields CASSRQGVEQYV.

This clone was found a few times. V usage is TRBV7-8 and J usage is TRBJ2-2, with 9 bases aligning to TRBD1. Germline V lookup: CDR1 SGHVS, CDR2 FQNEAQ. V was clipped by 10 bases and J by 13 bases; unmatched bases: 13. This CDR3 spans 13 amino acids. The CDR3 loop is CATGDRDQLVLFF. DNA of the CDR3: TGTGCCACCGGGGACAGGGACCAGCTAGTGCTGTTTTTT.

Comments on this clone: At one boundary the junction diverges from the germline segment, which might be a read error. The rearrangement uses TRBV6-8 and TRBJ2-6; TRBD1 matches at 8 bases. The germline gives CDR1 MNHGY, CDR2 SAAAGT. The CDR3 sequence is 18 residues long. The CDR3 reads CAISVLGTGSAGANVLTF. CDR3 in DNA: TGTGCCATCAGTGTTCTCGGGACAGGCAGCGCAGGGGCCAACGTCCTGACTTTC.

This clone is categorized as medium-sized. J is TRBJ2-3 and V is TRBV14, with D unresolved. Per germline, CDR1 SGHDN and CDR2 FVKESK. Trimming cost V 4 bases and J 1 base, with 9 bases left between them. The CDR3 covers 14 residues. This CDR3 reads CASSPEHGTDTQYF. The CDR3 nucleotides are TGTGCCAGCAGCCCGGAGCACGGCACAGATACGCAGTATTTT.

This clone was found many times. The rearrangement links TRBV6-8 to TRBJ2-2; D is perhaps TRBD1 (6 bases). Between the trimmed V and J ends, which lost 0 bases and 2 bases, there was a span of 10 bases. The CDR3 length is 16 residues. CDR1 is MNHGY, CDR2 SAAAGT, per germline. The CDR3 loop reads CASSYSRTDNTGELFF. Here the CDR3 DNA reads TGTGCCAGCAGTTACTCCCGGACAGATAACACCGGGGAGCTGTTTTTT.

The rearrangement links TRBV10-2 to TRBJ2-3; TRBD2 aligns across 11 bases. Germline V gives CDR1 WSHSY, CDR2 SAAADI. The V and J ends lost 8 bases and 4 bases, in that order; junction bases with no gene match: 2. The CDR3 runs to 13 residues. CDR3 loop: CASGSGGADTQYF. The DNA for the CDR3 is TGCGCCAGCGGTAGCGGGGGGGCAGATACGCAGTATTTT.

CDR3 coding DNA: TGTGCCAGTAAAGACGGGGGATTCACAGATACGCAGTATTTT. It is translated as CASKDGGFTDTQYF. This rearrangement joins TRBV19 to TRBJ2-3; a possible D gene is TRBD2 (6 bases). V was pared by 7 bases and J by 2 bases, with 13 bases between. This CDR3 spans 14 amino acids. The germline CDR1 and CDR2 sequences are LNHDA and SQIVND (reference sequence).

This clone was seen once. The V call is TRBV25-1, the J call TRBJ1-1; 8 positions match TRBD1. This CDR3 is built from 12 residues. CDR1 and CDR2 (germline): MGHDK, SYGVNS. J was trimmed by 6 bases and V by 4 bases; bases with no gene match: 1. In nucleotides, the CDR3 is TGTGCCAGCAGTGCACAGGGGGCTGAAGCTTTCTTT. Amino acids: CASSAQGAEAFF.

This clone appeared a few times. The J gene is TRBJ2-5, the V gene TRBV23-1, with D maybe TRBD1 (5 bases). TRBV23-1 is labeled an ORF, and its function is uncertain. This CDR3 contains 13 residues. Trimming cost V 0 bases and J 7 bases, with 9 bases left between them. The CDR3 protein is CASSQSGAGTQYF. The CDR3 coding sequence is TGCGCCAGCAGTCAATCAGGGGCCGGGACCCAGTACTTC.

This clone was seen more than once but under ten times. Written as DNA, the CDR3 is TGCGCCAGCAGCCAAGATCTGACTAGCGGGGCAACCTACAATGAGCAGTTCTTC. Its translation is CASSQDLTSGATYNEQFF. The chain uses TRBV4-1 and TRBJ2-1, with 11 bases identical to TRBD2. The CDR3 consists of 18 residues. V dropped 0 bases and J dropped 2; count of bases not matched to a gene: 6. Per the germline V gene, CDR1 is MGHRA and CDR2 is YSYEKL.

The chain carries TRBV7-8 and TRBJ1-1, with D unresolved. The CDR3 is 13 residues long. Germline CDR1 and CDR2: SGHVS and FQNEAQ. V was shortened by 3 bases and J by 3 bases, with 8 bases between the two germline ends. The DNA of the CDR3 is TGTGCCAGCAGCTTTAAGAGGGACACTGAAGCTTTCTTT. This translates into CASSFKRDTEAFF.

CDR3 residues: CASSHARGQGSVQPQHF. The CDR3 DNA is TGTGCCAGCAGCCACGCTCGAGGACAGGGTTCGGTCCAGCCCCAGCATTTT. The rearrangement joins TRBV11-3 to TRBJ1-5, with 8 bases matching TRBD1. With 5 bases clipped from V and 7 bases from J, the junction kept 16 bases outside the gene matches. Looked up from germline, CDR1 is SGHNT and CDR2 is YENEEA. The CDR3 runs 17 residues. Supplemented by reference TRBV11-3 and TRBJ1-5, the full variable domain reads EAGVVQSPRYKIIEKKQPVAFWCNPISGHNTLYWYLQNLGQGPELLIRYENEEAVDDSQLPKDRFSAERLKGVDSTLKIQPAELGDSAVYLCASSHARGQGSVQPQHFGDGTRLSIL.

This clone has just a few counts. V is TRBV7-7 and J is TRBJ2-1; a weak D match, TRBD1 (6 bases). Germline V gene sequence: CDR1 SSHAT, CDR2 FNYEAQ (reference sequence). The CDR3 sequence is 15 residues long. V lost 3 bases and J 4 bases, leaving 13 bases between the germline ends. The CDR3 is CASSLAGAGYNEQFF. The CDR3 DNA sequence: TGTGCCAGCAGCTTGGCAGGGGCAGGGTACAATGAGCAGTTCTTC.

CDR3 in DNA: TGTGCCAGCAGTCCACTAGCGGGGGGGCCGGGTGAGACCCAGTACTTC. Its protein product is CASSPLAGGPGETQYF. The chain recombines TRBV11-3 with TRBJ2-5; 13 positions agree with TRBD2. Trimming took 6 bases from V and 5 from J; bases not matched to a gene: 9. Germline V CDR1 and CDR2: SGHNT, YENEEA. The CDR3 sequence is 16 residues long.

This clone was counted many times. J is TRBJ1-6 and V is TRBV2; the D is unclear. Trimming cost V 3 bases and J 9 bases, with 15 bases left between them. From germline, CDR1 is SNHLY and CDR2 FYNNEI. CDR3 length equals 15 residues. CDR3 in DNA: TGTGCCAGCAGTGATACGGGGAGGACCGCTTCACCCCTCCACTTT. Its translation is CASSDTGRTASPLHF.

This clone was picked up a small number of times. The V gene is TRBV15, the J gene TRBJ1-1, with unresolved D. This CDR3 contains 18 residues. Trimming took off 1 base at V and 1 base at J, with 19 bases between the two ends. Germline assignment: CDR1 LNHNV and CDR2 YYDKDF (reference sequence). The CDR3 protein is CATSRASPIKKENTEAFF. CDR3 in DNA: TGTGCCACCAGCAGAGCGAGCCCAATTAAAAAGGAGAACACTGAAGCTTTCTTT.

The rearrangement uses TRBV19 and TRBJ1-2, with 10 bases matching TRBD1. This CDR3 has 14 amino acids. With 3 bases clipped from V and 8 bases from J, the junction kept 6 bases outside the gene matches. CDR1 is LNHDA, CDR2 SQIVND, per germline (reference sequence). CDR3: CASSIRDRGSGYTF. CDR3 in DNA: TGTGCCAGTAGTATCCGGGACAGGGGAAGCGGCTACACCTTC.

This sequence joins TRBV19 and TRBJ1-4; no reliable D call. There are 15 residues in the CDR3. Between the trimmed V and J ends, which lost 3 bases and 6 bases, there was a span of 14 bases. Germline CDR1 is LNHDA and CDR2 is SQIVND (reference sequence). The CDR3 coding sequence is TGTGCCAGTAGTATTTTCACCCGTGGGGATGAAAAACTGTTTTTT. It codes for CASSIFTRGDEKLFF.

This clone was seen a handful of times. The chain links TRBV2 to TRBJ1-5; perhaps TRBD1 as D (5 bases). The CDR3 is made up of 16 amino acids. Trimming removed 1 base from V and 2 bases from J, with 12 bases in between. Germline loops: CDR1 SNHLY, CDR2 FYNNEI. In nucleotides, the CDR3 is TGTGCCAGCAGTGAAGTGAGTAGGGGTGGCAATCAGCCCCAGCATTTT. Its protein product is CASSEVSRGGNQPQHF.

V is TRBV18 and J is TRBJ2-2, with 8 nucleotides matching TRBD1. Germline V gene sequence: CDR1 KGHSH, CDR2 LQKENI. Trimming at V came to 2 bases and at J to 7 bases, leaving 3 bases not matched to a gene. This CDR3 has 14 residues. The CDR3 loop is CASSPDRGRGELFF. CDR3 coding DNA: TGTGCCAGCTCACCAGACAGGGGTCGCGGGGAGCTGTTTTTT.

V gene TRBV19 combines with J gene TRBJ1-5; D ambiguous. The CDR3 covers 15 residues. V was shortened by 1 base and J by 1 base, with 8 bases between the two germline ends. Germline V lookup: CDR1 LNHDA, CDR2 SQIVND (reference sequence). CDR3 DNA: TGTGCCAGTAGTATAGGCAGGAGGAGCAATCAGCCCCAGCATTTT. It yields the protein CASSIGRRSNQPQHF.

This chain links TRBV9 with TRBJ1-1; 8 bases align to TRBD1. This CDR3 has 15 residues. Germline assignment: CDR1 SGDLS and CDR2 YYNGEE. The ends lost 4 bases at V and 1 base at J; junction bases unmatched: 6. CDR3 in DNA: TGTGCCAGCAGCATTCTCGGGACAGGGAACACTGAAGCTTTCTTT. It specifies CASSILGTGNTEAFF.